A single sample gave rise to the 30 T cell receptor beta chains below, sequenced in a study of shared clonotypes between healthy human individuals. Repertoires were generated with immunoSEQ multiplex PCR, while TCRdb's copy carries only in-frame clones and drops some. The table records about 490,000 clones, 70% to 80% of them present only once. Sequencing input: PBMCs. These receptors were obtained from a woman aged 35 to 49 in good health. Some clones in this sample may be carry-over from other donors' samples.

This chain uses TRBV18 with TRBJ2-2; D gene unclear. The CDR3 sequence is 16 residues long. Per the germline V gene, CDR1 is KGHSH and CDR2 is LQKENI. V was clipped by 2 bases and J by 2 bases, with 12 bases between them. The CDR3 bases are TGTGCCAGCTCACCATTGACGGTGTCCAACACCGGGGAGCTGTTTTTT. Amino acid sequence: CASSPLTVSNTGELFF.

J is TRBJ2-1 and V is TRBV4-2, with D possibly matching TRBD2 (5 bases). This CDR3 is built from 15 residues. V shed 1 base and J shed 4 bases, with 11 bases lying between them. Germline loops: CDR1 LGHNA, CDR2 YNFKEQ. The CDR3 region has the DNA TGTGCCAGCAGCCAAGGATCGGGGAAGTACAATGAGCAGTTCTTC. This encodes CASSQGSGKYNEQFF.

V usage is TRBV7-2 and J usage is TRBJ2-3, with 8 nucleotides matching TRBD1. CDR1 is SGHTA and CDR2 is FQGNSA in the germline V gene. The CDR3 extends over 13 amino acids. V gave up 5 bases and J gave up 6 bases; unmatched junction bases: 4. The CDR3 region is CASSPNRGDTQYF. DNA for the CDR3: TGTGCCAGCAGCCCAAACAGGGGGGATACGCAGTATTTT. The entire variable domain, with the rest obtained from reference TRBV7-2 and TRBJ2-3, is as follows: GAGVSQSPSNKVTEKGKDVELRCDPISGHTALYWYRQSLGQGLEFLIYFQGNSAPDKSGLPSDRFSAERTGGSVSTLTIQRTQQEDSAVYLCASSPNRGDTQYFGPGTRLTVL.

Notes on this clone: The junction and the germline gene differ at one end; a read error may be behind it. The genes are TRBV11-2 and TRBJ2-3, with D uncertain. This CDR3 comprises 12 residues. Germline assignment: CDR1 SGHAT and CDR2 FQNNGV. The CDR3, as DNA: TGTGCCAGCAGCCTAGACCGGGATACGCAGTATTTT. Encoded protein: CASSLDRDTQYF. The full variable domain, rest sourced from reference TRBV11-2 and TRBJ2-3, is EAGVAQSPRYKIIEKRQSVAFWCNPISGHATLYWYQQILGQGPKLLIQFQNNGVVDDSQLPKDRFSAERLKGVDSTLKIQPAKLEDSAVYLCASSLDRDTQYFGPGTRLTVL.

The V gene is TRBV6-5, the J gene TRBJ1-4; tentative D call: TRBD1 (5 bases). This CDR3 has 15 residues. V shed 6 bases and J shed 5 bases, with 16 bases lying between them. Germline V gene data show CDR1 as MNHEY and CDR2 as SVGAGI. This CDR3 is CASSPPGTANEKLFF. CDR3 bases: TGTGCCAGCAGCCCCCCCGGGACGGCAAATGAAAAACTGTTTTTT.

The V gene is TRBV6-5, the J gene TRBJ2-7, with 9 bases aligning to TRBD2. The junction had 5 bases not matched to a gene; V was cut back by 6 bases and J by 2 bases. CDR3 length: 14 amino acids. Germline V gene data show CDR1 as MNHEY and CDR2 as SVGAGI. Written as DNA, the CDR3 is TGTGCCAGCAGCACACTAGCGGGCCCCTACGAGCAGTACTTC. This translates into CASSTLAGPYEQYF.

The chain recombines TRBV5-8 with TRBJ1-2, with TRBD1 identical over 8 bases. CDR1 is SGHTS and CDR2 is YDEGEE in the germline V gene. The CDR3 has 16 residues. Germline trimming cut 0 bases from V and 8 bases from J; bases unmatched to any gene: 12. CDR3 residues: CASSLDPGQGGWGYTF. As DNA, the CDR3 is TGTGCCAGCAGCTTGGACCCCGGACAGGGAGGATGGGGCTACACCTTC.

The gene calls are TRBV7-8 and TRBJ1-1; the D gene is possibly TRBD1 (6 bases). V was clipped by 1 base and J by 6 bases, with 15 bases between them. The CDR3 loop spans 15 amino acids. Germline V gene data show CDR1 as SGHVS and CDR2 as FQNEAQ. CDR3 protein: CASSLGRQGFPEAFF. In DNA form, the CDR3 reads TGTGCCAGCAGCTTAGGGCGTCAGGGGTTCCCTGAAGCTTTCTTT.

The chain joins TRBV18 to TRBJ1-2; TRBD1 matches at 12 bases. Germline V gene data show CDR1 as KGHSH and CDR2 as LQKENI. The CDR3 totals 16 residues. With V trimmed by 3 bases and J by 7 bases, 9 bases remained unmatched. Written as DNA, the CDR3 is TGTGCCAGCTCACCCTTCCCGGGACAGGGGGCGTCTGGCTACACCTTC. Protein product: CASSPFPGQGASGYTF.

The chain is built from TRBV6-6 and TRBJ2-7; 12 bases line up with TRBD2. V was clipped by 5 bases and J by 2 bases; unmatched bases: 7. Germline values: CDR1 MNHNY, CDR2 SVGAGI (reference sequence). The CDR3 consists of 16 residues. Here the CDR3 DNA reads TGTGCCAGCAGTCGCGGGACTAGCGGGCCAACCTACGAGCAGTACTTC. This codes for CASSRGTSGPTYEQYF.

The chain has TRBV28 and TRBJ2-7, with D possibly matching TRBD2 (5 bases). The CDR3 extends over 14 amino acids. Germline lookup yields CDR1 MDHEN and CDR2 SYDVKM. With 6 bases removed from V and 2 bases from J, the gap between germline ends came to 14 bases. CDR3 amino acids: CASRGAPPTYEQYF. The CDR3 DNA reads as TGTGCCAGCAGGGGAGCTCCTCCTACCTACGAGCAGTACTTC.

This clone has more than one count but fewer than ten. The chain couples TRBV6-1 to TRBJ2-6, with no clear D. Germline CDR1 and CDR2: MNHNS and SASEGT. The CDR3 is 13 residues long. V was cut by 7 bases and J by 0 bases, with 4 bases left in between. CDR3 amino acids: CASTFSGANVLTF. In nucleotides, the CDR3 is TGTGCCAGCACTTTCTCTGGGGCCAACGTCCTGACTTTC.

The chain combines TRBV7-8 with TRBJ2-5; TRBD1 matches at 7 bases. From germline, CDR1 is SGHVS and CDR2 FQNEAQ. Trimming at V came to 5 bases and at J to 5 bases, leaving 8 bases not matched to a gene. This CDR3 has 14 residues. CDR3 coding DNA: TGTGCCAGCAGCCGAACAGGGGTTCGGGAGACCCAGTACTTC. Translated: CASSRTGVRETQYF.

The chain is built from TRBV27 and TRBJ2-7; 9 bases agree with TRBD1. V was clipped by 7 bases and J by 7 bases; unmatched bases: 17. CDR3 length: 16 amino acids. Per germline, CDR1 MNHEY and CDR2 SMNVEV (reference sequence). The CDR3 DNA reads TGTGCCAGCACACTTACCGGGACAGGGCAATTAAGAGAGCAGTACTTC. This sequence encodes CASTLTGTGQLREQYF.

The J gene is TRBJ1-4, the V gene TRBV29-1; D not certain. The CDR3 extends over 12 amino acids. Germline assignment: CDR1 SQVTM and CDR2 ANQGSEA. V was trimmed by 7 bases and J by 6 bases, leaving 12 bases between them. This CDR3 reads CSATWGYEKLFF. DNA of the CDR3: TGCAGCGCTACATGGGGTTATGAAAAACTGTTTTTT.

The genes are TRBV29-1 and TRBJ2-7, with D uncertain. The ends were cut back, 5 bases at V and 7 bases at J, with 18 bases in the middle. CDR3 length equals 13 residues. Germline lookup yields CDR1 SQVTM and CDR2 ANQGSEA. CDR3 nucleotide sequence: TGCAGCGTTAACCCGGGCCCTACCGAAGAGCAGTACTTC. Translation gives CSVNPGPTEEQYF.

The CDR3 nucleotides are TGCAGCGTTGGTCCGGGACTAGCGGAATGGAACACCGGGGAGCTGTTTTTT. Amino acid sequence: CSVGPGLAEWNTGELFF. The V call is TRBV29-1, the J call TRBJ2-2; 11 nucleotides align to TRBD2. The germline V gene encodes CDR1 SQVTM and CDR2 ANQGSEA. This CDR3 is built from 17 residues. With V trimmed by 4 bases and J by 1 base, 8 bases remained unmatched.

This clone was detected a few times. The rearrangement uses TRBV29-1 and TRBJ2-3; unclear D gene. Germline V gene lookup returns CDR1 SQVTM and CDR2 ANQGSEA. The CDR3 consists of 12 residues. Between the trimmed V and J ends, which lost 3 bases and 4 bases, there was a span of 8 bases. CDR3: CSVELGPDTQYF. The DNA for the CDR3 is TGCAGCGTTGAGCTAGGACCAGATACGCAGTATTTT.

This clone has just a few counts. The chain couples TRBV4-1 to TRBJ1-3; D might be TRBD1 (5 bases). The length of the CDR3 is 16 residues. V was trimmed by 3 bases and J by 0 bases, leaving 12 bases between them. Germline CDR1 MGHRA, CDR2 YSYEKL. CDR3: CASSQDNIYSGNTIYF. The CDR3 DNA reads as TGCGCCAGCAGCCAGGACAATATTTACTCTGGAAACACCATATATTTT.

The chain recombines TRBV19 with TRBJ2-1; 8 bases are shared with TRBD2. Losses at the gene ends were 4 bases for V and 12 bases for J; bases not matched to a gene: 8. This CDR3 region has 13 residues. Germline V gene data show CDR1 as LNHDA and CDR2 as SQIVND (reference sequence). Here the CDR3 reads CASSTVGLGGQFF. In DNA, the CDR3 is TGTGCCAGTAGTACCGTGGGACTAGGAGGGCAGTTCTTC.

As for this clone: A much larger clonotype is one base distant, so this may be a read error. J is TRBJ2-7 and V is TRBV6-9, with D tentatively TRBD2 (6 bases). This CDR3 region has 13 residues. Per the germline V gene, CDR1 is MNHGY and CDR2 is SVAAGI. CDR3 in amino acids: CASSYGGLYEQYF. In DNA form, the CDR3 reads TGTGCCAGCAGTTACGGGGGACTCTACGAGCAGTATTTC.

V gene TRBV29-1 combines with J gene TRBJ2-1; D ambiguous. Germline V gives CDR1 SQVTM, CDR2 ANQGSEA. Deletions cut 5 bases from V and 7 bases from J, with 15 bases between. This CDR3 is built from 13 residues. DNA for the CDR3: TGCAGCGTTTCGATTCTTCTGGGAAATGAGCAGTTCTTC. It translates to CSVSILLGNEQFF.

CDR3 amino acids: CASSPSDRETYNEQFF. The CDR3, as DNA: TGTGCCAGCAGTCCATCCGACAGGGAGACTTACAATGAGCAGTTCTTC. This chain joins TRBV28 and TRBJ2-1; 7 positions agree with TRBD1. The germline gives CDR1 MDHEN, CDR2 SYDVKM. Trimming at V came to 5 bases and at J to 4 bases, leaving 11 bases not matched to a gene. CDR3 length: 16 amino acids.

Of note for this clone: One end of the junction fails to match germline, which may point to a read error. This sample also contains other DNA sequences that code for the same CDR3. The V and J genes are TRBV10-3 and TRBJ1-1; 7 nucleotides align to TRBD1. The CDR3 totals 13 residues. Germline values: CDR1 ENHRY, CDR2 SYGVKD. This CDR3 is CTIATGSDTEAFF. The CDR3 coding sequence is TGTACCATAGCGACAGGGAGTGACACTGAAGCTTTCTTT.

V and J are TRBV15 and TRBJ2-1; D not certain. Germline lookup yields CDR1 LNHNV and CDR2 YYDKDF (reference sequence). V dropped 0 bases and J dropped 7 bases, with 16 bases sitting between them. The CDR3 is made up of 16 amino acids. DNA for the CDR3: TGTGCCACCAGCAGAGATCATGGCAGCCCCTTGAATGAGCAGTTCTTC. This gives the protein CATSRDHGSPLNEQFF.

This chain joins TRBV7-8 and TRBJ2-3, with 7 bases that match TRBD1. Germline-derived CDR1 and CDR2 are SGHVS and FQNEAQ. The V gene end was trimmed by 5 bases and the J gene end by 1 base; junction bases not matched to a gene: 15. The CDR3 has 18 amino acids. The CDR3 bases are TGTGCCAGCAGCCGCGACAAGGGGGCCACGGGGCGCACAGATACGCAGTATTTT. Protein: CASSRDKGATGRTDTQYF.

The chain uses TRBV4-1 and TRBJ1-2; 7 bases are a match to TRBD1. Germline loops: CDR1 MGHRA, CDR2 YSYEKL. V dropped 4 bases and J dropped 2; count of bases not matched to a gene: 4. There are 14 residues in the CDR3. CDR3: CASSLDRVNYGYTF. CDR3 nucleotide sequence: TGCGCCAGCAGCCTAGACAGGGTAAACTATGGCTACACCTTC.

The rearrangement links TRBV5-1 to TRBJ1-1; D is perhaps TRBD1 (5 bases). Germline V lookup: CDR1 SGHRS, CDR2 YFSETQ. V was pared by 3 bases and J by 8 bases, with 14 bases between. The CDR3 sequence is 13 residues long. The CDR3 loop is CASSSRGGAEAFF. The DNA for the CDR3 is TGCGCCAGCAGCTCCCGGGGCGGAGCAGAAGCTTTCTTT.

The rearrangement links TRBV5-6 to TRBJ1-2; perhaps TRBD1 as D (6 bases). Germline V gene lookup returns CDR1 SGHDT and CDR2 YYEEEE. V lost 4 bases to trimming and J lost 9 bases, with 22 bases between them. CDR3 length equals 15 residues. The CDR3, as DNA: TGTGCCAGCAGCCACCCTGACAGGACAACCAGGAGCTACACCTTC. Translation: CASSHPDRTTRSYTF.

V gene TRBV6-1 combines with J gene TRBJ1-1, with TRBD1 matching over 7 bases. The CDR3 is 15 residues long. With V trimmed by 4 bases and J by 5 bases, 10 bases remained unmatched. The germline V gene has CDR1 MNHNS and CDR2 SASEGT. The DNA of the CDR3 is TGTGCCAGCAGTGCTGTCCCAGGGGGAGGGACTGAAGCTTTCTTT. Translation: CASSAVPGGGTEAFF.